This T cell receptor (beta chain) was captured by sequencing in a study of OX40 agonist ivuxolimab in advanced cancers. In the study overall: Ivuxolimab was an agonistic, fully human IgG2 monoclonal antibody directed against OX40 (CD134), a costimulatory receptor. Among the approximately 54 dose-escalation patients, 19 had hepatocellular carcinoma, approximately 15 melanoma, 9 renal cell carcinoma and 9 head and neck cancer. Peripheral TCRbeta sequencing aimed to test whether ivuxolimab altered TCR sequence diversity and caused clonal T-cell expansion. Partial responses occurred in three dose-escalation patients, of whom one had hepatocellular carcinoma and two had cutaneous melanoma. Patients were allowed to have had prior anti-PD-1, anti-PD-L1 or anti-CTLA-4 therapy, and 30% to 50% of the dose-escalation patients had previously received checkpoint inhibitors. Intravenous ivuxolimab was administered to patients every 2 weeks at six dose levels: 0.01, 0.1, 0.3, 1.5, 3 and 10 mg/kg. In the dose-escalation cohort, 82.7% of patients were male, and the mean age was about 55 years, with a range of about 23 to 80. The paper describes the monotherapy dose-escalation part (N of about 52 patients) of the phase I trial of ivuxolimab.

Genomic DNA was extracted from sorted cells for sequencing of the TCRbeta CDR3 region. TCRbeta CDR3 regions were sequenced using the immunoSEQ Assay. TCRdb provides this immuneACCESS table in a form limited to in-frame rearrangements. Some clones are lacking; in checked studies, under half of them reflect an unresolved V gene, and why the rest are absent is not known. This sample has approximately 45,000 clones in its table, and about 94% of those were observed once. Approximately 9.9% of the sample comes from the top ten. By sample share, this clone is medium-sized (0.01 to 0.1%). Its cognate antigen has yet to be identified. At one end the junction does not follow the germline gene, possibly because of a read error. From a lookup of the germline V gene, CDR1 and CDR2 are SNHLY and FYNNEI. Taken from cysteine to phenylalanine, the CDR3 has 14 residues. This entry keeps only the CDR3 DNA: 42 bases, framed from base 1.

Findings and caveats that apply to the study as a whole: At doses from 0.1 to 3.0 mg/kg, clonal expansion was seen in both CD4+ and CD8+ blood T cells between baseline and week 6. In the 0.1-3.0 mg/kg groups, partial responders had among the lowest normalized peripheral clonal expansion, particularly in CD8+ T cells. On average, CD8+ T cells showed more expanded clones than CD4+ T cells after ivuxolimab. Low levels of normalized T-cell clonal expansion were also shown by some nonresponding patients. The antigen specificity of the clonally expanded peripheral T cells was not determined.

The trial excluded patients who had a history of autoimmune disease or were on systemic immunosuppression. Peripheral blood for TCR sequencing was collected from all dose cohorts at baseline, on cycle 4 day 1, and on cycle 7 day 1. Samples were obtained from an open-label, multicenter, first-in-human phase I dose-escalation trial of ivuxolimab. Adults with locally advanced or metastatic melanoma, renal cell, hepatocellular, or head and neck squamous cell carcinoma were enrolled in the trial. CD4+ and CD8+ T cells were sorted separately from peripheral blood before TCR sequencing. The specimen comprised CD4+ or CD8+ T cells sorted from blood, sampled in a trial of the OX40 agonist ivuxolimab. The V and J segments used are TRBV2 and TRBJ2-7; the D segment may tentatively be TRBD1 or TRBD2, each giving 5 matched bases. The clonotype comes from an adult with an advanced solid tumor such as melanoma, head and neck, liver or kidney cancer. The CDR3 is CASSDSGTRRELSF. The nucleotides are TGTGCCAGCAGTGATTCCGGGACGCGGAGAGAGTTGAGCTTC.